This T cell receptor (beta chain) derives from a study of T-cell memory formation after mild COVID-19. Study summary: TCR clusters mostly belonged to single donors.

Turning to this clonotype: Its antigen remains unidentified.

TCRdb re-analysed the 5' RACE reads in MiXCR, keeping a single row per CDR3 protein. The sample holds about 150,000 distinct CDR3 sequences, 25% to 40% seen once. General study points: Later expanders leaned CD4+, whereas clones that contracted between day 15 and 85 were balanced CD4/CD8. Cross-reactive memory seemingly joined, as some responding clones were found in pre-infection memory.

There are 13 residues in the CDR3. Trimming stripped 5 bases from V and 7 bases from J, with 12 bases between. Germline assignment: CDR1 SGHAT and CDR2 FQNNGV. The TCR originated in an adult woman who had mild COVID-19 (a few samples of this study predate the infection). Cell type and time point are not known. The chain carries TRBV11-2 and TRBJ1-5; D is unclear. What was sequenced was PBMCs or a T cell subset sorted from them (not recorded which). The CDR3 protein is CASSAGLRQPQHF. DNA for the CDR3: TGTGCCAGCAGCGCGGGGTTACGGCAGCCCCAGCATTTT.